This TCR beta chain comes out of a study of blood T cell repertoires in COVID-19. Study at large: PBMCs, B-cell-depleted T cells, or T cells provided the cDNA or gDNA that made up the material.

The data were produced by immunoSEQ multiplex PCR, yet TCRdb's version contains in-frame clones alone and is incomplete. The data contain 100,000 or so clones, 86% of them seen just once; the ten biggest clones take up 10% to 15%. This clone came up once. With 2 bases removed from V and 7 bases from J, the gap between germline ends came to 15 bases. This CDR3 contains 15 residues. CDR1 and CDR2 (germline): SNHLY, FYNNEI. This receptor was identified in a woman aged 55-70 years in a cohort sampled during active or convalescent COVID-19. The V gene is TRBV2, the J gene TRBJ2-1, with D maybe TRBD2 (5 bases). The sequenced sample consisted of peripheral blood. CDR3 loop: CASSEQRGPLNEQFF. The DNA for the CDR3 is TGTGCCAGCAGTGAACAGAGAGGGCCATTAAATGAGCAGTTCTTC.